This TCR beta chain was identified during a study of shared clonotypes between healthy human individuals. Remarks on this clone: Its antigen is not known.

Study-wide points: Only a few donors were included, so the genetic and exposure-history diversity represented was limited.

Some clones are missing from TCRdb's copy, which holds only in-frame ones; the method was immunoSEQ multiplex PCR. The repertoire holds hundreds of thousands of clones, with approximately 97% as singletons. V dropped 1 base and J dropped 3; count of bases not matched to a gene: 5. Per the germline V gene, CDR1 is MDHEN and CDR2 is SYDVKM. The CDR3 spans 15 residues. CD45RO-negative, CCR7-selected cells formed the naive CD8 fraction, which excluded terminally differentiated effector memory CD45RA+ cells. The origin of this receptor is a man aged 30 to 45 in good health. The rearrangement links TRBV28 to TRBJ2-5, with 7 bases matching TRBD1. Source material: naive CD8+ T cells sorted from blood. CDR3 amino acids: CASSLSTDREETQYF. In nucleotides, the CDR3 is TGTGCCAGCAGTTTATCAACCGACAGGGAAGAGACCCAGTACTTC.